A selection of T cell receptor beta chains follows, all from one sample in a study of T-cell memory formation after mild COVID-19. TCRdb passed the 5' RACE reads through MiXCR, listing each CDR3 protein once. The sample records about 560,000 distinct CDR3 sequences, less than 25% being singletons. The sample was PBMCs or a T cell subset sorted from them (not recorded which). These receptors all come from an adult woman who had mild COVID-19 (a few samples of this study predate the infection). Cell type and time point are not known. The CDR3 runs from the conserved cysteine through the conserved F or W. The D gene is left open where the match is weak. Not all rows give a size; the values are once, few, many and, for expanded clones, a class.

v_gene	j_gene	abundance	d_gene	CDR3aa	CDR3nt
TRBV18	TRBJ2-3	-	-	CASSRQAPSTDTQYF	TGTGCCAGCTCTCGACAGGCACCGAGCACAGATACGCAGTATTTT
TRBV24-1	TRBJ2-7	few	TRBD1	CATSESGQGYEQYF	TGTGCCACCAGTGAGAGTGGACAGGGGTACGAGCAGTACTTC
TRBV5-4	TRBJ2-7	-	-	CASSSGQPPWAYEQYF	TGTGCCAGCAGCTCCGGACAGCCACCTTGGGCCTACGAGCAGTACTTC
TRBV20-1	TRBJ1-5	-	-	CSASRTGVGNQPQHF	TGCAGTGCTAGTAGGACTGGGGTAGGCAATCAGCCCCAGCATTTT
TRBV27	TRBJ2-3	-	TRBD2	CASSLSKSSAGTDTQYF	TGTGCCAGCAGTTTATCGAAAAGTTCAGCGGGGACAGATACGCAGTATTTT
TRBV5-1	TRBJ1-5	few	-	CASSLYGVEPQHF	TGCGCCAGCAGCTTGTACGGGGTAGAGCCCCAGCATTTT
TRBV10-3	TRBJ2-7	few	-	CAISEPDSYEQYF	TGTGCCATCAGTGAGCCGGACAGCTACGAGCAGTACTTC
TRBV5-5	TRBJ1-4	once	-	CASSRGHTTTNEKLFF	TGTGCCAGCAGCCGAGGGCACACTACAACTAATGAAAAACTGTTTTTT
TRBV29-1	TRBJ2-2	few	TRBD2	CSAREGVVGELFF	TGCAGCGCCCGGGAGGGGGTCGTCGGGGAGCTGTTTTTT
TRBV7-2	TRBJ2-3	-	TRBD2	CASSLLADSTDTQYF	TGTGCCAGCAGCCTCCTAGCGGATAGCACAGATACGCAGTATTTT
TRBV20-1	TRBJ1-4	few	-	CSATRGMGTNEKLFF	TGCAGTGCCACCCGGGGGATGGGGACTAATGAAAAACTGTTTTTT
TRBV4-3	TRBJ2-2	few	TRBD1	CASSQEYPGQGLAELFF	TGCGCCAGCAGCCAAGAATACCCGGGACAGGGGTTGGCGGAGCTGTTTTTT
TRBV7-3	TRBJ2-2	few	-	CASSLTGVGELFF	TGTGCCAGCAGCCTCACTGGAGTCGGGGAGCTGTTTTTT
TRBV6-5	TRBJ2-2	-	TRBD1	CASSSRDRMETGELFF	TGTGCCAGCAGTTCCCGGGACAGGATGGAAACCGGGGAGCTGTTTTTT
TRBV24-1	TRBJ2-1	-	TRBD1	CATSDRDRGDNEQFF	TGTGCCACCAGTGACAGGGACAGGGGGGACAATGAGCAGTTCTTC
TRBV24-1	TRBJ2-3	few	-	CATSDPGTRSTDTQYF	TGTGCCACCAGTGACCCCGGGACGAGAAGCACAGATACGCAGTATTTT
TRBV12-3/TRBV12-4	TRBJ1-5	-	-	CASSSDLWGSDQPQHF	TGTGCCAGCAGTTCAGACCTATGGGGGTCGGATCAGCCCCAGCATTTT
TRBV20-1	TRBJ2-1	-	-	CSATQTPTSEQFF	TGCAGTGCTACCCAAACTCCCACCTCGGAGCAGTTCTTC
TRBV11-3	TRBJ2-1	few	-	CATAMVGNEQFF	TGTGCCACCGCGATGGTGGGCAATGAGCAGTTCTTC
TRBV18	TRBJ1-6	-	-	CASSPGAGGNSPLHF	TGTGCCAGCTCACCGGGGGCCGGGGGTAATTCACCCCTCCACTTT